This T cell receptor (beta chain) was retrieved from a study of shared clonotypes between healthy human individuals. Concerning this clone: The antigen is not known.

Produced via immunoSEQ multiplex PCR; TCRdb's table is partial and in-frame only. The sample lists about 1.5 million clones, 95% to 99% seen once, with about 0.42% in the top ten. Study results and limitations: Non-shared clonotypes were found to have lower generation probabilities than the clonotypes that were shared by all four of the sorted-subset donors.

The sample comprised naive CD4+ T cells sorted from blood. Subset reported: CD45RA+ positively selected. This sequence was found in a man aged 25 to 40 in good health.

CDR3 in amino acids: CAWSGFRTDYGYTF. CDR3 nucleotide sequence: TGTGCCTGGAGTGGGTTCCGGACTGACTATGGCTACACCTTC. The V gene is TRBV30, the J gene TRBJ1-2; the D is unclear. The germline CDR1 and CDR2 sequences are GTSNPN and SVGIG (reference sequence). V was cut by 1 base and J by 3 bases, with 12 bases left in between. The CDR3 covers 14 residues.